This T cell receptor beta chain was identified in a study of cytomegalovirus exposure and HLA in healthy donors. Study-level information: The 90 to 150 validation repertoires were produced on the same platform as the 670 or so repertoires of the first cohort. This was reported in a later analysis. Study observations and caveats: The listing of 150 or so TCR beta chains classed them as cytomegalovirus-associated.

V was pared by 4 bases and J by 8 bases, with 15 bases between. The CDR3 runs to 13 residues. Germline V gene sequence: CDR1 SQVTM, CDR2 ANQGSEA. As regards this clone: Its antigen is as yet unknown.

Separation from the roughly 680-subject first cohort characterized the roughly 130-subject validation cohort, to which the donors belonged. The repertoire was sequenced with immunoSEQ multiplex PCR; TCRdb's copy has only in-frame clones and lacks some. The repertoire holds some 90,000 clones, with about 90% as singletons. This receptor was taken from a man between 18 and 29 years old in good health and CMV-seropositive. The specimen sequenced was PBMCs. This chain uses TRBV29-1 with TRBJ2-1; a weak D match, TRBD1 (5 bases). The DNA of the CDR3 is TGCAGCGTTGGGTCAGGGTTGTTGGATGAGCAGTTCTTC. Its translation: CSVGSGLLDEQFF.